These 31 T cell receptor beta chains originate from one sample sequenced in a study of control samples from healthy donors and cancer patients. The table came from immunoSEQ multiplex PCR; TCRdb's copy has only in-frame clones and leaves some out. The sample carries about 98,000 clones, around 80% recorded once. The sample consisted of blood. The receptors were gathered from a woman aged 25 to 39 in good health.

The chain employs TRBV9 and TRBJ1-1, with 7 nucleotides matching TRBD1. CDR1 and CDR2 (germline): SGDLS, YYNGEE. After removal of 5 bases from V and 0 bases from J, the junction contained 4 bases not matched to a gene. The CDR3 spans 14 residues. The CDR3 DNA follows: TGTGCCAGCAGTTGGGGACAGATGAACACTGAAGCTTTCTTT. It encodes CASSWGQMNTEAFF.

The chain recombines TRBV5-1 with TRBJ2-7; TRBD1 aligns across 8 bases. CDR3 size: 14 residues. The germline gives CDR1 SGHRS, CDR2 YFSETQ. The trim removed 0 bases at V and 3 bases at J, leaving 2 bases unmatched. DNA for the CDR3: TGCGCCAGCAGCTTGGCCGGGACAGGCTACGAGCAGTACTTC. This sequence encodes CASSLAGTGYEQYF. The complete variable domain, with remaining parts taken from reference TRBV5-1 and TRBJ2-7, reads KAGVTQTPRYLIKTRGQQVTLSCSPISGHRSVSWYQQTPGQGLQFLFEYFSETQRNKGNFPGRFSGRQFSNSRSEMNVSTLELGDSALYLCASSLAGTGYEQYFGPGTRLTVT.

This clone was detected a few times. The gene calls are TRBV19 and TRBJ1-6; D might be TRBD1 (5 bases). Trimming took 11 bases from V and 9 from J, leaving 17 bases between them. There are 13 residues in the CDR3. The germline V gene encodes CDR1 LNHDA and CDR2 SQIVND (reference sequence). For the CDR3, the DNA is TGTGCCGGGGCGACGGGCGGTAGTTCACCCCTCCACTTT. This translates into CAGATGGSSPLHF.

This clone appeared once. The chain combines TRBV5-1 with TRBJ2-5; D unresolved. Trimming took off 0 bases at V and 4 bases at J, with 19 bases between the two ends. In germline, CDR1 is SGHRS, CDR2 YFSETQ. This CDR3 contains 17 residues. Written as DNA, the CDR3 is TGCGCCAGCAGCTTGGTTTATAGACTGCATAACCGAGAGACCCAGTACTTC. Translated: CASSLVYRLHNRETQYF.

This chain connects TRBV13 to TRBJ2-3, with 10 bases lining up with TRBD2. The CDR3 consists of 22 residues. Germline CDR1 is PRHDT and CDR2 is FYEKMQ (reference sequence). The V segment lost 2 bases and the J segment 2 bases; nucleotides outside the gene matches: 22. CDR3 loop: CASSLNRGLVLAGTLNTDTQYF. The CDR3 nucleotides are TGTGCCAGCAGCTTAAACCGAGGATTGGTACTAGCGGGGACACTTAACACAGATACGCAGTATTTT.

The chain couples TRBV30 to TRBJ1-6; 9 nucleotides line up with TRBD1. The germline V gene has CDR1 GTSNPN and CDR2 SVGIG (reference sequence). CDR3 length equals 15 residues. The V gene end was trimmed by 1 base and the J gene end by 7 bases; junction bases not matched to a gene: 5. The CDR3 here is CAWSAGTGSNSPLHF. CDR3 bases: TGTGCCTGGAGTGCAGGGACAGGGTCGAATTCACCCCTCCACTTT.

This chain links TRBV19 with TRBJ1-2; D possibly corresponds to TRBD1 (5 bases). Germline CDR1 is LNHDA and CDR2 is SQIVND (reference sequence). The CDR3 covers 15 residues. Deletions cut 2 bases from V and 4 bases from J, with 14 bases between. For the CDR3, the DNA is TGTGCCAGTAGTATACGGGGGGAATCCCTCTATGGCTACACCTTC. Its translation is CASSIRGESLYGYTF. The full variable domain, completed using reference TRBV19 and TRBJ1-2, is DGGITQSPKYLFRKEGQNVTLSCEQNLNHDAMYWYRQDPGQGLRLIYYSQIVNDFQKGDIAEGYSVSREKKESFPLTVTSAQKNPTAFYLCASSIRGESLYGYTFGSGTRLTVV.

J is TRBJ1-1 and V is TRBV4-3; no definite D call. The CDR3 length is 16 residues. The V gene's germline CDR1 is LGHNA and CDR2 YSLEER. V was trimmed by 3 bases and J by 1 base, leaving 15 bases between them. The CDR3 loop is CASSQQATVGNTEAFF. The DNA of the CDR3 is TGCGCCAGCAGCCAGCAGGCCACGGTGGGGAACACTGAAGCTTTCTTT.

The V gene is TRBV6-2 or TRBV6-3, the J gene TRBJ1-6, with no clear D. Trimming took off 7 bases at V and 9 bases at J, with 16 bases between the two ends. There are 14 residues in the CDR3. Germline V gene lookup returns CDR1 MNHEY and CDR2 SVGEGT. CDR3 loop: CASTPRGYASPLHF. In DNA form, the CDR3 reads TGTGCCAGCACCCCCCGGGGTTACGCTTCACCCCTCCACTTT.

This clone was recorded a few times. The rearrangement joins TRBV5-1 to TRBJ1-4; possible D gene TRBD1, 5 bases. Trimming removed 4 bases from V and 6 bases from J, with 10 bases in between. CDR1 is SGHRS, CDR2 YFSETQ, per germline. The CDR3 has 13 residues. DNA for the CDR3: TGCGCCAGCAGCGTCGGGGACGATGAAAAACTGTTTTTT. It specifies CASSVGDDEKLFF.

CDR3 coding DNA: TGTGCCAGCAGCTTAGCCCAGACAGGGTATGGGGGCTACACCTTC. It translates to CASSLAQTGYGGYTF. The chain recombines TRBV11-2 with TRBJ1-2, with 7 bases matching TRBD1. With V trimmed by 1 base and J by 8 bases, 10 bases remained unmatched. The CDR3 runs 15 residues. Per germline, CDR1 SGHAT and CDR2 FQNNGV.

V usage is TRBV6-1 and J usage is TRBJ1-4; unclear D gene. CDR1 and CDR2 (germline): MNHNS, SASEGT. The germline V and J ends were trimmed by 1 base and 5 bases, with 5 bases remaining between them. This CDR3 contains 13 residues. CDR3 nucleotides: TGTGCCAGCAGTGAAGAACGGAATGAAAAACTGTTTTTT. It codes for CASSEERNEKLFF.

This chain links TRBV6-5 with TRBJ2-3; 7 bases map to TRBD1. The J segment lost 2 bases and the V segment lost 6 bases, leaving 8 bases of the junction unmatched. From germline, CDR1 is MNHEY and CDR2 SVGAGI. There are 15 residues in the CDR3. The CDR3 nucleotides are TGTGCCAGCAGGCGACAGGGTATTGACACAGATACGCAGTATTTT. Translating it yields CASRRQGIDTDTQYF.

The V and J genes are TRBV6-4 and TRBJ2-3, with D possibly TRBD2 on 5 matching bases. The V end lost 5 bases, the J end lost 1 base, and 10 bases lay between the germline ends. Germline V gene lookup returns CDR1 MRHNA and CDR2 SNTAGT. There are 14 residues in the CDR3. The chain's CDR3 is CASSIDGGTDTQYF. The CDR3 DNA reads as TGTGCCAGCAGTATAGACGGGGGCACAGATACGCAGTATTTT.

This chain links TRBV2 with TRBJ2-1, with D perhaps matching TRBD2 (5 bases). Between the trimmed V and J ends, which lost 0 bases and 13 bases, there was a span of 16 bases. This CDR3 comprises 14 residues. The germline gives CDR1 SNHLY, CDR2 FYNNEI. The CDR3, as DNA: TGTGCCAGCAGTGAAGCGCCAACTAGAGATTACCAGTTCTTC. Translated, it gives CASSEAPTRDYQFF.

V is TRBV7-8 and J is TRBJ1-6, with TRBD1 identical over 9 bases. CDR1 and CDR2 from the germline V gene are SGHVS and FQNEAQ. The V and J ends lost 5 bases and 4 bases, in that order; junction bases with no gene match: 6. The CDR3 consists of 16 residues. CDR3 coding DNA: TGTGCCAGCAGCCCGCCCGGGACAGGGTATAATTCACCCCTCCACTTT. This codes for CASSPPGTGYNSPLHF.

The CDR3 nucleotides are TGTGCCAGCAGTTACTCACTAGGGGGCACTGAAGCTTTCTTT. This gives the protein CASSYSLGGTEAFF. The gene calls are TRBV6-2 or TRBV6-3 and TRBJ1-1, with D maybe TRBD1 (6 bases). V lost 0 bases and J lost 4, with 9 bases in between. The CDR3 has 14 residues. Germline CDR1 and CDR2: MNHEY and SVGEGT.

The V gene is TRBV6-2 or TRBV6-3, the J gene TRBJ1-4; D gene unclear. The V end was cut by 2 bases, the J end by 10 bases, with 8 bases between. Germline values: CDR1 MNHEY, CDR2 SVGEGT. CDR3 length equals 12 residues. DNA of the CDR3: TGTGCCAGCAGTTACGGGGTCGGAAAACTGTTTTTT. Its protein product is CASSYGVGKLFF.

The chain has TRBV30 and TRBJ2-7; a weak D match, TRBD1 (6 bases). This CDR3 is built from 12 residues. Germline V gene data show CDR1 as GTSNPN and CDR2 as SVGIG (reference sequence). V gave up 7 bases and J gave up 7 bases, with 17 bases separating them. DNA of the CDR3: TGTGCCTATCAAACAGGGCAGAGGGAGCAGTACTTC. It yields the protein CAYQTGQREQYF.

The rearrangement links TRBV5-1 to TRBJ2-5; 9 nucleotides align to TRBD2. The V and J ends lost 5 bases and 5 bases, in that order; junction bases with no gene match: 10. CDR3 size: 15 residues. Germline lookup yields CDR1 SGHRS and CDR2 YFSETQ. CDR3 loop: CASRSGGGAGETQYF. In DNA, the CDR3 is TGCGCCAGCAGATCAGGCGGGGGGGCCGGGGAGACCCAGTACTTC.

There are a few counts of this clone. The chain recombines TRBV7-8 with TRBJ1-1; 11 nucleotides match TRBD1. CDR1 is SGHVS and CDR2 is FQNEAQ in the germline V gene. This CDR3 comprises 13 residues. V was pared by 5 bases and J by 11 bases, with 7 bases of the junction left unmatched. In nucleotides, the CDR3 is TGTGCCAGCAGCCTAGGACAGGGGGCGAACGCTTTCTTT. Translation gives CASSLGQGANAFF.

This chain links TRBV7-2 with TRBJ2-5, with 7 nucleotides matching TRBD1. V was clipped by 5 bases and J by 1 base; unmatched bases: 4. The CDR3 consists of 14 residues. Germline V gives CDR1 SGHTA, CDR2 FQGNSA. In DNA, the CDR3 is TGTGCCAGCAGCCTCGGACAGGTCCAAGAGACCCAGTACTTC. It yields the protein CASSLGQVQETQYF.

This sequence joins TRBV5-1 and TRBJ2-7; D perhaps matches TRBD2 (5 bases). The V and J ends lost 0 bases and 2 bases respectively, with 9 bases between them. CDR1 and CDR2 from the germline V gene are SGHRS and YFSETQ. This CDR3 has 14 residues. The CDR3, as DNA: TGCGCCAGCAGCTTGGGAGACGGGGCCTACGAGCAGTACTTC. Its protein is CASSLGDGAYEQYF.

This clone came up once. This chain uses TRBV30 with TRBJ2-3, with D unresolved. Trimming removed 4 bases from V and 2 bases from J, with 10 bases in between. Germline CDR1 and CDR2: GTSNPN and SVGIG (reference sequence). CDR3 length: 13 amino acids. CDR3 amino acids: CAWMGPYTDTQYF. CDR3 DNA sequence: TGTGCCTGGATGGGCCCATACACAGATACGCAGTATTTT.

This clone was recorded once. V gene TRBV9 combines with J gene TRBJ2-2; perhaps D is TRBD1 or TRBD2 (6 bases each). The V gene lost 5 bases and the J gene lost 0 bases, with 17 bases spanning the gap. CDR3 size: 17 residues. Germline V lookup: CDR1 SGDLS, CDR2 YYNGEE. CDR3 bases: TGTGCCAGCAGTGCGGCACGGGGGCGCGCGAACACCGGGGAGCTGTTTTTT. Translated: CASSAARGRANTGELFF.

The CDR3 sequence: CASSPTGTLYEQYF. CDR3 sequence (DNA): TGTGCCAGCAGTCCGACCGGGACCCTCTACGAGCAGTACTTC. V gene TRBV27 combines with J gene TRBJ2-7; D could derive from TRBD1 or TRBD2 (5 bases each). The CDR3 loop spans 14 amino acids. V dropped 5 bases and J dropped 3 bases, with 14 bases sitting between them. Looked up from germline, CDR1 is MNHEY and CDR2 is SMNVEV (reference sequence).

Many counts were recorded for this clone. The chain combines TRBV6-2 or TRBV6-3 with TRBJ2-7, with D perhaps assigned TRBD1 or TRBD2 (6 bases each). CDR1 MNHEY and CDR2 SVGEGT come from the germline V gene. The CDR3 loop spans 13 amino acids. Trimming left V 4 bases short and J 4 bases short, with 11 bases between. CDR3 sequence: CASSWGAVYEQYF. The CDR3, as DNA: TGTGCCAGCAGTTGGGGGGCCGTATACGAGCAGTACTTC.

CDR3 region: CAWSGQGATEAFF. The CDR3 bases are TGTGCCTGGAGTGGACAGGGGGCCACTGAAGCTTTCTTT. The V and J genes are TRBV30 and TRBJ1-1; 10 nucleotides match TRBD1. After removal of 1 base from V and 4 bases from J, the junction contained 0 bases not matched to a gene. The CDR3 length is 13 residues. Germline CDR1 is GTSNPN and CDR2 is SVGIG (reference sequence).

The CDR3 DNA is TGCGCCAGCAGCGAGCTAAATAGCAATCAGCCCCAGCATTTT. It encodes CASSELNSNQPQHF. The chain has TRBV4-1 and TRBJ1-5; no reliable D call. Trimming shortened V by 5 bases and J by 0 bases, and 8 bases separated the two germline ends. This CDR3 comprises 14 residues. Germline V lookup: CDR1 MGHRA, CDR2 YSYEKL.

In its sample, this clone was seen a few times. The rearrangement links TRBV12-5 to TRBJ1-2; D possibly corresponds to TRBD1 (6 bases). CDR1 is LGHNT, CDR2 FRNRAP, per germline. The germline V and J ends were trimmed by 5 bases and 4 bases, with 17 bases remaining between them. The CDR3 extends over 15 amino acids. The CDR3: CASGLKRDTVYGYTF. The DNA of the CDR3 is TGTGCTAGTGGTCTAAAACGGGACACGGTCTATGGCTACACCTTC.

To note about this clone: The same CDR3 can be traced to other DNA sequences in this sample. The gene calls are TRBV29-1 and TRBJ1-1, with D perhaps matching TRBD1 (6 bases). Deletions cut 5 bases from V and 2 bases from J, with 15 bases between. Germline V gene data show CDR1 as SQVTM and CDR2 as ANQGSEA. The CDR3 extends over 14 amino acids. In DNA, the CDR3 is TGCAGCGTTTCCCGACAGGACCTAAACACTGAAGCTTTCTTT. Translation gives CSVSRQDLNTEAFF.